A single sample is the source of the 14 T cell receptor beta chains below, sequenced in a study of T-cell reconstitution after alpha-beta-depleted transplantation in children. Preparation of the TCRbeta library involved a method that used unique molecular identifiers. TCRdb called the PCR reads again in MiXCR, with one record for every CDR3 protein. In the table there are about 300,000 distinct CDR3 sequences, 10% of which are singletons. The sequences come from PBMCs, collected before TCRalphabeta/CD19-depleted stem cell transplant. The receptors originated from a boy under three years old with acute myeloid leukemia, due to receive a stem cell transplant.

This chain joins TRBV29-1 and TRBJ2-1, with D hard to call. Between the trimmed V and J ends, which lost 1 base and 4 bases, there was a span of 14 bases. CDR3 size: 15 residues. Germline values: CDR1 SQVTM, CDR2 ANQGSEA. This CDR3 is CSVEARTSFYNEQFF. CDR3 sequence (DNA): TGCAGCGTTGAAGCTAGGACGTCCTTTTACAATGAGCAGTTCTTC.

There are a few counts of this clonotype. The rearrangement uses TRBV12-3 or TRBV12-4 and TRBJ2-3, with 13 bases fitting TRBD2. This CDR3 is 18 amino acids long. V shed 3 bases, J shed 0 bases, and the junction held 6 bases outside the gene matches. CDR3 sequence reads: CASSLGTSGTSSTDTQYF. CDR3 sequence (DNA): TGTGCCAGCAGTTTGGGGACTAGCGGGACGTCTAGCACAGATACGCAGTATTTT.

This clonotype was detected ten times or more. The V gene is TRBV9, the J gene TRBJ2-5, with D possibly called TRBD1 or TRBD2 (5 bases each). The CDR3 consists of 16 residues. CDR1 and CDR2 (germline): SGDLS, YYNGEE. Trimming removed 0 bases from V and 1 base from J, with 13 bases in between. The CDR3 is CASSVDVGGPQETQYF. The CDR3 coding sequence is TGTGCCAGCAGCGTAGACGTTGGGGGTCCCCAAGAGACCCAGTACTTC.

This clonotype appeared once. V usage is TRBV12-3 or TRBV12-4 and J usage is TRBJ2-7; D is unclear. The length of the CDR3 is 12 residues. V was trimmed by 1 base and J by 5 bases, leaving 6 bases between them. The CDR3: CASSLGANEQYF. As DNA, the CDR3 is TGTGCCAGCAGTTTAGGGGCTAACGAGCAGTACTTC.

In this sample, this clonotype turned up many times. The CDR3 loop reads CASSPWDRGTQYF. CDR3 DNA sequence: TGCGCCAGCAGCCCCTGGGACCGTGGTACGCAGTATTTT. The V call is TRBV4-3, the J call TRBJ2-3, with D perhaps TRBD1 or TRBD2 (5 bases each). Germline lookup yields CDR1 LGHNA and CDR2 YSLEER. V was trimmed by 4 bases and J by 8 bases, leaving 13 bases between them. The CDR3 sequence is 13 residues long.

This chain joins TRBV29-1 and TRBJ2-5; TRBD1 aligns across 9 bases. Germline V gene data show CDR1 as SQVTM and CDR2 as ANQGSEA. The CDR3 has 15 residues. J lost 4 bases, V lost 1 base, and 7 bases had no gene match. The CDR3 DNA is TGCAGCGTTGAAGGTTATACAGGGGGCCTAGAGACCCAGTACTTC. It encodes CSVEGYTGGLETQYF.

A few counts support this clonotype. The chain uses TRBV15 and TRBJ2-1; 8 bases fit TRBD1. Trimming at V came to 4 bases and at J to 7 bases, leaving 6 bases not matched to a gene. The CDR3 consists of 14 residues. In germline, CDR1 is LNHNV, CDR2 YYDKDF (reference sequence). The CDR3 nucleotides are TGTGCCACCAGCACCGGGACAGGCTATAATGAGCAGTTCTTC. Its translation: CATSTGTGYNEQFF.

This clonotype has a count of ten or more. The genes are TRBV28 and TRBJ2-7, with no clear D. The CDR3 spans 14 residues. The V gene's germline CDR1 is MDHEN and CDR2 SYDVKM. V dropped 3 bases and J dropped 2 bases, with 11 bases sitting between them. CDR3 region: CASSFITQAYEQYF. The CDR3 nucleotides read TGTGCCAGCAGTTTTATCACTCAAGCCTACGAGCAGTACTTC.

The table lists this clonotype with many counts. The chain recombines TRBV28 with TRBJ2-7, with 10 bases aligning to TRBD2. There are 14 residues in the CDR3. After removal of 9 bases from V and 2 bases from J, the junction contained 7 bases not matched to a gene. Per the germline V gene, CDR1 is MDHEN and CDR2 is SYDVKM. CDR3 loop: CASKRTSGAYEQYF. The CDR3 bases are TGTGCCAGTAAGCGGACTAGCGGAGCCTACGAGCAGTACTTC.

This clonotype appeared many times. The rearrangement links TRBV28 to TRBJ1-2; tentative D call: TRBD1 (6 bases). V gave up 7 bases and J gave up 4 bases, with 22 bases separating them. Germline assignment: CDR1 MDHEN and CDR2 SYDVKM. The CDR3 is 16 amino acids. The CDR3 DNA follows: TGTGCCAGCAACCTCAGGGGCGGTGGAGGCGGCTATGGCTACACCTTC. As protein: CASNLRGGGGGYGYTF.

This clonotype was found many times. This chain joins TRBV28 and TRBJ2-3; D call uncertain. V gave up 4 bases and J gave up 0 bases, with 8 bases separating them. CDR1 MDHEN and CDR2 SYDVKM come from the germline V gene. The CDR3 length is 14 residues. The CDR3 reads CASSWVPSTDTQYF. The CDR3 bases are TGTGCCAGCAGTTGGGTGCCTAGCACAGATACGCAGTATTTT.

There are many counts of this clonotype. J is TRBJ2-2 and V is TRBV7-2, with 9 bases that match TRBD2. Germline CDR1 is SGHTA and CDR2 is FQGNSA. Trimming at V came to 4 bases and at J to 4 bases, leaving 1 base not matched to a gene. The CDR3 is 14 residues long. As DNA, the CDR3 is TGTGCCAGCAGCTCTAGCGGGGTCACCGGGGAGCTGTTTTTT. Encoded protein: CASSSSGVTGELFF. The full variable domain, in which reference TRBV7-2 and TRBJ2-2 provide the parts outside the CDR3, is GAGVSQSPSNKVTEKGKDVELRCDPISGHTALYWYRQSLGQGLEFLIYFQGNSAPDKSGLPSDRFSAERTGGSVSTLTIQRTQQEDSAVYLCASSSSGVTGELFFGEGSRLTVL.

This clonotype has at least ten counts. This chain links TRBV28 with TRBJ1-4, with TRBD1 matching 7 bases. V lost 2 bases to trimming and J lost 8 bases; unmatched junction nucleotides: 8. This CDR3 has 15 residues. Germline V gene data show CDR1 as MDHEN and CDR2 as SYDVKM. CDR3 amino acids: CASSLADRRGEKLFF. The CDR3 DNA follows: TGTGCCAGCAGTTTAGCGGACAGGCGAGGGGAAAAACTGTTTTTT.

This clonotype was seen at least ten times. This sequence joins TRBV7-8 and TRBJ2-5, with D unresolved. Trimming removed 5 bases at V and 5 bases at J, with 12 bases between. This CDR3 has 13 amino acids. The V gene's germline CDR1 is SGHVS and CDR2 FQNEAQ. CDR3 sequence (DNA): TGTGCCAGCAGCCGCATAGCCTGGGAGACCCAGTACTTC. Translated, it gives CASSRIAWETQYF.